The count of the clone carrying this T cell receptor (beta chain) is one. Antigen: not known. The sample comes from a study of CD8 T cells in ankylosing spondylitis. Overall study results and limits: A TCR beta motif of 7 or 8 highly homologous variants appeared characteristic of ankylosing spondylitis blood.

V lost 0 bases, J lost 7 bases, and 23 bases lay in between. This CDR3 contains 18 residues. Germline V lookup: CDR1 SGHRS, CDR2 YFSETQ. As the method for making TCR beta libraries, quantitative 5'-RACE with molecular barcodes was used. TCRdb recomputed calls from the 5' RACE reads with MiXCR, one row per CDR3 protein. This repertoire shows under 250,000 distinct CDR3 sequences, roughly 32% found once; its top ten account for about 4.2%. Input material: blood, either unsorted or a sorted T cell fraction (not recorded which). The receptor comes from a male donor with ankylosing spondylitis or in good health (not recorded which). This sequence joins TRBV5-1 and TRBJ2-1, with TRBD2 as a possible D gene (6 bases). The CDR3 DNA is TGCGCCAGCAGCTTGGTAGTTAGGAGGGTCTCCCAATCGAATGAGCAGTTCTTC. It yields the protein CASSLVVRRVSQSNEQFF. The full variable domain, with the rest looked up from reference TRBV5-1 and TRBJ2-1, is KAGVTQTPRYLIKTRGQQVTLSCSPISGHRSVSWYQQTPGQGLQFLFEYFSETQRNKGNFPGRFSGRQFSNSRSEMNVSTLELGDSALYLCASSLVVRRVSQSNEQFFGPGTRLTVL.